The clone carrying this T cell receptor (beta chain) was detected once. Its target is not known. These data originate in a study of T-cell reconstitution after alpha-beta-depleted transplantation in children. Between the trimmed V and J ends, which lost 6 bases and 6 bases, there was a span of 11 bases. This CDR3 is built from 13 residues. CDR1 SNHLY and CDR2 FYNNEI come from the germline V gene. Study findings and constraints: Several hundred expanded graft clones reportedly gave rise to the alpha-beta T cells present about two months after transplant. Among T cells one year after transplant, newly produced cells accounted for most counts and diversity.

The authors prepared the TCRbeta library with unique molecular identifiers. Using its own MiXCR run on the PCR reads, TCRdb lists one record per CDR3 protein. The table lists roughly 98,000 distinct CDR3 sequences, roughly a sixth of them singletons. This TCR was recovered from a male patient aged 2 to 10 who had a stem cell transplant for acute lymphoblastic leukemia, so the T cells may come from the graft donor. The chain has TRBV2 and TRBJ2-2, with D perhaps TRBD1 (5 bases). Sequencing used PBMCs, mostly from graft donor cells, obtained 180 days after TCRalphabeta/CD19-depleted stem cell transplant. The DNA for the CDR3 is TGTGCCAGCAGGGAGAAGGGGTCCGGGGAGCTGTTTTTT. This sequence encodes CASREKGSGELFF.